The clone carrying this TCR beta chain showed up many times. Its antigen is currently unknown. Amplified TCR beta CDR3 regions were obtained using RNA transcripts as template. A first-round RT-PCR used HTBI primers, followed by a second-round multiplex PCR. TCRdb reprocessed the multiplex PCR reads with MiXCR, giving one entry per CDR3 protein. Found here are under 350,000 distinct CDR3 sequences, 17% of them singletons; the top ten hold roughly an eighth. Researchers turned away patients with other autoimmune diseases, uncontrolled infections, pregnancy or lactation. The source of the PBMCs was about 10 ml of fresh peripheral blood. The data are from a study of Graves' ophthalmopathy and Graves' hyperthyroidism. Study-wide results and caveats: Ophthalmopathy progression predictions by the model showed nearly 75% specificity and approximately 70% sensitivity. Most expanded clonotypes in thyroid above 0.001 frequency also showed up in blood.

Deletions cut 0 bases from V and 0 bases from J, with 11 bases between. The CDR3 length is 16 residues. CDR1 MNHEY and CDR2 SVGAGI come from the germline V gene. The chain combines TRBV6-5 with TRBJ1-1; D not certain. The sample taken for sequencing was peripheral blood. The clonotype was recovered from an adult man with Graves' ophthalmopathy. The CDR3 DNA sequence: TGTGCCAGCAGTTACTCGACCCAGGCCGTGAACACTGAAGCTTTCTTT. Translation gives CASSYSTQAVNTEAFF.